The present T cell receptor beta chain was sequenced within a study of cytomegalovirus exposure and HLA in healthy donors. This clone was seen a handful of times. TCRdb keeps only in-frame clones here, not all; method: immunoSEQ multiplex PCR. The sample records 100,000 to 150,000 clones, about 88% being singletons. The CDR3 is made up of 17 amino acids. V was shortened by 0 bases and J by 0 bases, with 11 bases between the two germline ends. Germline CDR1 reads MNHNS; CDR2 reads SASEGT. The sequence was obtained from a woman younger than 35 in good health and CMV-seronegative. The specimen sequenced was PBMCs. The V and J genes are TRBV6-1 and TRBJ1-4; D gene uncertain. CDR3 amino acids: CASSEARVVATNEKLFF. CDR3 coding DNA: TGTGCCAGCAGTGAAGCCCGAGTCGTTGCAACTAATGAAAAACTGTTTTTT.